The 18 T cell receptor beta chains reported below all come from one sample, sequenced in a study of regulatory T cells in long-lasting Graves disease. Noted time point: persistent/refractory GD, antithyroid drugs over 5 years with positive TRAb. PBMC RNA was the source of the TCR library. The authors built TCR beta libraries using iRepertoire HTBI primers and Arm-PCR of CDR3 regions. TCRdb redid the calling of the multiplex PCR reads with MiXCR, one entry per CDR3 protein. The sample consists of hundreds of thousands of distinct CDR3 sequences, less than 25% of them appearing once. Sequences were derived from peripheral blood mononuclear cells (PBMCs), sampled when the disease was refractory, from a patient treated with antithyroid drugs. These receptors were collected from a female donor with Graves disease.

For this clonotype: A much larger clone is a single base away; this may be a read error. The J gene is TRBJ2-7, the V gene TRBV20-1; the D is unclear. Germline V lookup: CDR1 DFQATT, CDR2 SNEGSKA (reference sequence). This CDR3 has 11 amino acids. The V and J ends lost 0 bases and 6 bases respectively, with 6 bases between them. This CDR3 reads CSARDTGEQYF. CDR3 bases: TGCAGTGCTAGAGATACGGGCGAGCAGTACTTC.

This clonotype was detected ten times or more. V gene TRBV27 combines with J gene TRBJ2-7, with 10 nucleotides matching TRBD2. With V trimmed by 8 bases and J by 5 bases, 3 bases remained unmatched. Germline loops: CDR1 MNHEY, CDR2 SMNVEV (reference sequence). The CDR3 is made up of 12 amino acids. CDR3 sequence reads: CASASGSHEQYF. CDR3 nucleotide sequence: TGTGCCAGCGCTAGCGGGAGCCACGAGCAGTACTTC.

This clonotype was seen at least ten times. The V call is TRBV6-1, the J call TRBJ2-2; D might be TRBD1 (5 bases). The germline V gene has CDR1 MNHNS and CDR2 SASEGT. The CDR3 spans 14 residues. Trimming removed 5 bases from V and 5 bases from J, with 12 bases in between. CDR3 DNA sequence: TGTGCCAGCAGTCCGCAGGGTATAACCGGGGAGCTGTTTTTT. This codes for CASSPQGITGELFF.

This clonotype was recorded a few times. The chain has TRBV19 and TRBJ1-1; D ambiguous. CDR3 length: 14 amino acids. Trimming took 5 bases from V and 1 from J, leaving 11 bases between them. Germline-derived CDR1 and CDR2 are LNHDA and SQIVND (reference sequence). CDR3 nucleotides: TGTGCCAGTAGTTGGACGGAAAAGAACACTGAAGCTTTCTTT. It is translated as CASSWTEKNTEAFF.

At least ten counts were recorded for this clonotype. The DNA of the CDR3 is TGCAGTGCCGCAGACAGGGGGCGAGAGACCCAGTACTTC. Its translation is CSAADRGRETQYF. V and J are TRBV20-1 and TRBJ2-5, with 10 bases aligning to TRBD1. Germline CDR1 is DFQATT and CDR2 is SNEGSKA (reference sequence). The V and J ends lost 6 bases and 4 bases, in that order; junction bases with no gene match: 5. CDR3 length equals 13 residues.

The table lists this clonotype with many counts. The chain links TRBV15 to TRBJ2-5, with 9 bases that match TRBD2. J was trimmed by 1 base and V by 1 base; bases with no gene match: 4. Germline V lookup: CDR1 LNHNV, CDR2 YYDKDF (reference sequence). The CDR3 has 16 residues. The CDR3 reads CATSRVVSGSQETQYF. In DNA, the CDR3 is TGTGCCACCAGCAGAGTTGTTAGCGGGAGCCAAGAGACCCAGTACTTC.

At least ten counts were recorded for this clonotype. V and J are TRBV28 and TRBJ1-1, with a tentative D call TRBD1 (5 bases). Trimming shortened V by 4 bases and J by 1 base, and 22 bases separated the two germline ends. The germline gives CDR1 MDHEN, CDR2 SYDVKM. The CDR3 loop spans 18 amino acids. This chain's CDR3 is CASSYLAPGGGANTEAFF. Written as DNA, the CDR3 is TGTGCCAGCAGTTACCTGGCGCCAGGTGGAGGGGCGAACACTGAAGCTTTCTTT.

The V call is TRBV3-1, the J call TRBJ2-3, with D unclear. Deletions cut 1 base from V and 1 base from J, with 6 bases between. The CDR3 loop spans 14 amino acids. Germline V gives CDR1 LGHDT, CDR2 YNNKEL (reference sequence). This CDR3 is CASSQVARTDTQYF. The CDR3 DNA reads TGTGCCAGCAGCCAAGTGGCTCGCACAGATACGCAGTATTTT.

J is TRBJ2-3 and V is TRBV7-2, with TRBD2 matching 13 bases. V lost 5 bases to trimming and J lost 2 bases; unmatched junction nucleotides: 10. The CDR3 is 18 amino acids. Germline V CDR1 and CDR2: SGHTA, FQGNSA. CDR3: CASSAGTSGTDYTDTQYF. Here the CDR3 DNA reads TGTGCCAGCAGCGCGGGGACTAGCGGGACGGATTACACAGATACGCAGTATTTT.

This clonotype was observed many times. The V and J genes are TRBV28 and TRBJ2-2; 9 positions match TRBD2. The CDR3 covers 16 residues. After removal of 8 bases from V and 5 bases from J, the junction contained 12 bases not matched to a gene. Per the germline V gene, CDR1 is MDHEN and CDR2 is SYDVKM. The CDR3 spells CASGTLAGVRTGELFF. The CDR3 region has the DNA TGTGCCAGCGGCACTTTAGCGGGAGTACGGACCGGGGAGCTGTTTTTT.

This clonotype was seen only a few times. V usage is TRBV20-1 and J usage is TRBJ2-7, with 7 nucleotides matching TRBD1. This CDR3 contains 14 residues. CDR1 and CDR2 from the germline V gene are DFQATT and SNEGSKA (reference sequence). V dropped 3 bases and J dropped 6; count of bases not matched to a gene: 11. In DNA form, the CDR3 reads TGCAGTGCTAGGAAGGTGACAGGGAGTCCCGAGCAGTACTTC. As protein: CSARKVTGSPEQYF.

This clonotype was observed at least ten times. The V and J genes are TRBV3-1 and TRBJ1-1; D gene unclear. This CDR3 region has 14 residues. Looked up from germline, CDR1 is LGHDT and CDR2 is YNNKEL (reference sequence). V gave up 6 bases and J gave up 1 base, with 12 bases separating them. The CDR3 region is CASRQTDGNTEAFF. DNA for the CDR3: TGTGCCAGCAGGCAGACGGACGGGAACACTGAAGCTTTCTTT.

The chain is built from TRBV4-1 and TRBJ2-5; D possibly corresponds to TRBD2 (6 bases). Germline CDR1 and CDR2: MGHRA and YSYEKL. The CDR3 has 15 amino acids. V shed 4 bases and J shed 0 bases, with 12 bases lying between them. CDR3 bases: TGCGCCAGCAGCCCCAGCACGGGGGACCAAGAGACCCAGTACTTC. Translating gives CASSPSTGDQETQYF.

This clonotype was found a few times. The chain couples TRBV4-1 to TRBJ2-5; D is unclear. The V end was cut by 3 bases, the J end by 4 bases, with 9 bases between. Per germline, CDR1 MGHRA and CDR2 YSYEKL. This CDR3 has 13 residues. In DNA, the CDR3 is TGCGCCAGCAGCCACCTTGTGGGAGAGACCCAGTACTTC. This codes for CASSHLVGETQYF.

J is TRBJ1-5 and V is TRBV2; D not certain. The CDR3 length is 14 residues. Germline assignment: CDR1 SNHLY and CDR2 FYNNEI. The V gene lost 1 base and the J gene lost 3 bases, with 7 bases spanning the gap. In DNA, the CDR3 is TGTGCCAGCAGTGAAGGAAGAGCCAATCAGCCCCAGCATTTT. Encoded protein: CASSEGRANQPQHF.

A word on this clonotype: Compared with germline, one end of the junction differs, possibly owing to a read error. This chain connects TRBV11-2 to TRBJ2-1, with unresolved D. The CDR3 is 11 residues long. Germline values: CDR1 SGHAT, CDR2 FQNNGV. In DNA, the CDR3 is TGTGCCGGCAGCTTAGGCGAGGAGCAGTTCTTC. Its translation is CAGSLGEEQFF.

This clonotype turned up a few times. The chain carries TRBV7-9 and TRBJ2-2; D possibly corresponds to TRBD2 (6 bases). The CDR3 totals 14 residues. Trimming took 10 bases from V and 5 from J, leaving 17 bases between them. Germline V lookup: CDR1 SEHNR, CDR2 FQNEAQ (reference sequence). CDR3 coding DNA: TGTGCCATCCCATCGGGAGTGGGGACCGGGGAGCTGTTTTTT. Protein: CAIPSGVGTGELFF.

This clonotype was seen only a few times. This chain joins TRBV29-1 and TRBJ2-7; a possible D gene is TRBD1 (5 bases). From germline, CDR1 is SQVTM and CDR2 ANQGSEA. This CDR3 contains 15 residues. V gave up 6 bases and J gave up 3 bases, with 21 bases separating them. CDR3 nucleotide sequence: TGCAGCGTGGCGTCAGTGGACAAGGGCCTCTACGAGCAGTACTTC. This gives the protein CSVASVDKGLYEQYF.